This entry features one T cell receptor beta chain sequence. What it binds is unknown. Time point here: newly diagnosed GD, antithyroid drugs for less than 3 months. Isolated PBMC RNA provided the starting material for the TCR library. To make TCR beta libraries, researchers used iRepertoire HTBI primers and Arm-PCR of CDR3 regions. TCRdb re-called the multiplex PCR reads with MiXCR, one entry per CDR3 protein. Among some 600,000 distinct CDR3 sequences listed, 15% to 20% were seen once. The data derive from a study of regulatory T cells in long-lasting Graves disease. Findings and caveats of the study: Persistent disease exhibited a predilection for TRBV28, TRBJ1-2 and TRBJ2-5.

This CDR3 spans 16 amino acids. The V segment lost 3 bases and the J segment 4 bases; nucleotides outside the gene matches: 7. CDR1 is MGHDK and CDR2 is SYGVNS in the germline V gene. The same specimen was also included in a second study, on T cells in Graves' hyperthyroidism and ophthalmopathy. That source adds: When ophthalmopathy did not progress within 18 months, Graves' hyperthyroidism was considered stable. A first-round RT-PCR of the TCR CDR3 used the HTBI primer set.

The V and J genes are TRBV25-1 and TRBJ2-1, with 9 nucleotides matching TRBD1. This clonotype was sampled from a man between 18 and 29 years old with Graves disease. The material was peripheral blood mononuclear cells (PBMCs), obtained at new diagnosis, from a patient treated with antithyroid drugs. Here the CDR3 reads CASSDRTGVIYNEQFF. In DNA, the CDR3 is TGTGCCAGCAGTGATCGGACAGGGGTCATATACAATGAGCAGTTCTTC.